The clone carrying this TCR beta chain has just a few counts. The data were taken from a study of T-cell memory formation after mild COVID-19. Germline V lookup: CDR1 SGHTA, CDR2 FQGTGA. Trimming left V 6 bases short and J 4 bases short, with 14 bases between. CDR3 length equals 14 residues. In TCRdb, the 5' RACE reads were re-called with MiXCR into one record per CDR3 protein. The profile shows more than 250,000 distinct CDR3 sequences, 16% of them singletons. The source is a man aged 18 to 30 who had mild COVID-19 (a few samples of this study predate the infection). Cell type and time point are not known. Sequenced input: PBMCs or a T cell subset sorted from them (not recorded which). J is TRBJ2-3 and V is TRBV7-3; D ambiguous. CDR3 region: CASRARISSDTQYF. For the CDR3, the DNA is TGTGCCAGCAGGGCGAGAATCTCCTCAGATACGCAGTATTTT.